The entry below describes one TCR beta chain. TCRdb's table, derived via immunoSEQ multiplex PCR, lists solely in-frame clones and lacks some. The sample gives some 100,000 clones, over 90% of which show up once; 8% is in the top ten. The CDR3 extends over 16 amino acids. Between the trimmed V and J ends, which lost 2 bases and 0 bases, there was a span of 11 bases. Germline V CDR1 and CDR2: SGHTA, FQGNSA. This entry comes from a study of control samples from healthy donors and cancer patients. Sequencing was performed on blood. This chain links TRBV7-2 with TRBJ1-3; a weak D match, TRBD1 (5 bases). This sequence originates from a man aged 18-30 years in good health. Written as DNA, the CDR3 is TGTGCCAGCAGCTTAATGGGACCGCTCTCTGGAAACACCATATATTTT. Its translation is CASSLMGPLSGNTIYF. Variable domain in full (rest from reference TRBV7-2 and TRBJ1-3): GAGVSQSPSNKVTEKGKDVELRCDPISGHTALYWYRQSLGQGLEFLIYFQGNSAPDKSGLPSDRFSAERTGGSVSTLTIQRTQQEDSAVYLCASSLMGPLSGNTIYFGEGSWLTVV.